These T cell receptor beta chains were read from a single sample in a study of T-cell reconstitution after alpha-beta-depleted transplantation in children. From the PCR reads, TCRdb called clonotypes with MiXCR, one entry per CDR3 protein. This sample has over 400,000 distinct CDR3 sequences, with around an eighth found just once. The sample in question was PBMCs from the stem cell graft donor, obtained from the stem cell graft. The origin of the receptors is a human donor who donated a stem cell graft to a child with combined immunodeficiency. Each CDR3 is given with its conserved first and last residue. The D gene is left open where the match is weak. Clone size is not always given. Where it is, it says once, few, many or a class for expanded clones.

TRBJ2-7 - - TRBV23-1 CAPRGMRNPYEQYF TGCGCCCCCCGAGGGATGCGAAACCCATACGAGCAGTACTTC
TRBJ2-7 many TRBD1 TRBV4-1 CASSQDRGLGEQYF TGCGCCAGCAGCCAAGACAGGGGGCTGGGCGAGCAGTACTTC
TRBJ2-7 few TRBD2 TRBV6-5 CASRRLAGGKTYEQYF TGTGCCTCCCGGCGGCTAGCGGGAGGGAAAACCTACGAGCAGTACTTC
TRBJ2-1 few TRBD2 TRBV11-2 CASSLGSGTSGIPEQFF TGTGCCAGCAGCTTAGGATCCGGGACTAGCGGGATCCCGGAGCAGTTCTTC
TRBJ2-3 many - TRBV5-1 CASTLGLQRADTQYF TGCGCCAGCACCCTGGGACTTCAAAGGGCAGATACGCAGTATTTT
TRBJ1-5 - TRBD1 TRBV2 CASREDRQSGYGNQPQHF TGTGCCAGCAGGGAGGACAGGCAATCTGGGTATGGCAATCAGCCCCAGCATTTT
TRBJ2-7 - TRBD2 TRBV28 CASTPAGGHEQYF TGTGCCAGCACCCCGGCGGGGGGCCACGAGCAGTACTTC
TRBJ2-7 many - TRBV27 CASSPRGSGREQYF TGTGCCAGCAGTCCCCGAGGAAGCGGGCGCGAGCAGTACTTC
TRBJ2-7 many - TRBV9 CASGRDRFNEQYF TGTGCCAGCGGGAGGGACAGGTTTAACGAGCAGTACTTC
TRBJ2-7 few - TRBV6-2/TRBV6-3 CASSPPGASPYEQYF TGTGCCAGCAGTCCCCCCGGGGCGAGTCCCTACGAGCAGTACTTC
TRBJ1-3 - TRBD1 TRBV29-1 CSVAPQGAGNTIYF TGCAGCGTTGCCCCCCAGGGGGCAGGAAACACCATATATTTT
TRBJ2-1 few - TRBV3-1 CASSQDWDLRGNEQFF TGTGCCAGCAGCCAAGACTGGGACCTACGGGGCAATGAGCAGTTCTTC
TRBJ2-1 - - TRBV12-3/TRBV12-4 CASSRTSDNEQFF TGTGCCAGCAGTCGTACCAGCGACAATGAGCAGTTCTTC
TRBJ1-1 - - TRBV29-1 CSATNTEAFF TGCAGCGCCACCAACACTGAAGCTTTCTTT
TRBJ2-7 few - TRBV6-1 CASRAGRGDLYEQYF TGTGCCAGCAGAGCCGGGAGAGGAGACCTTTACGAGCAGTACTTC
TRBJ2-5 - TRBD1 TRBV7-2 CASSPPETGVAQYF TGTGCCAGCAGCCCACCTGAAACAGGGGTGGCCCAGTACTTC
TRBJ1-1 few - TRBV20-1 CSARVWREEWDTEAFF TGCAGTGCTAGAGTCTGGAGGGAAGAATGGGACACTGAAGCTTTCTTT
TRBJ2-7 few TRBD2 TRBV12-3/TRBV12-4 CASSLRTRSNEQYF TGTGCCAGCAGTTTAAGGACTAGATCGAACGAGCAGTACTTC
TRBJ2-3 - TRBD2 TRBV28 CASLAGGFTDTQYF TGTGCCAGTCTAGCGGGGGGGTTCACAGATACGCAGTATTTT
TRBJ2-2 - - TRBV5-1 CASSTSPGSRTGELFF TGCGCCAGCAGCACGAGCCCCGGGAGTAGGACCGGGGAGCTGTTTTTT
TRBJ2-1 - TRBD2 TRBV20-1 CSATPRTSYNEQFF TGCAGTGCTACTCCGAGGACTAGTTACAATGAGCAGTTCTTC
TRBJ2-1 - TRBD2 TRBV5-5 CASSLSGLAASYNEQFF TGTGCCAGCAGCTTGAGCGGACTAGCGGCTTCCTACAATGAGCAGTTCTTC
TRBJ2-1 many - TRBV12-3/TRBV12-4 CASSPLPLGTSEQFF TGTGCCAGCAGTCCATTACCTCTAGGGACTTCTGAGCAGTTCTTC
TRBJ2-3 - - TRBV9 CASSVGPSTDTQYF TGTGCCAGCAGCGTAGGTCCTAGCACAGATACGCAGTATTTT
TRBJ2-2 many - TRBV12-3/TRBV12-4 CASSGPGPAGELFF TGTGCCAGCAGTGGGCCGGGACCAGCCGGGGAGCTGTTTTTT
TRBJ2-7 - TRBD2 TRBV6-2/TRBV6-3 CASNKPPLAGRYEQYF TGTGCCAGCAATAAGCCACCTCTAGCGGGACGGTACGAGCAGTACTTC
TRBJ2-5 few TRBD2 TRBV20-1 CCARLTSGGDVLTETQYF TGCTGTGCTCGGCTTACTAGCGGGGGGGATGTTCTTACGGAGACCCAGTACTTC
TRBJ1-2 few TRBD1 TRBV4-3 CASSQALHWTGSYGYTF TGCGCCAGCAGCCAAGCGTTACATTGGACAGGGAGTTATGGCTACACCTTC
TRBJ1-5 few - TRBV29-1 CSVQGSGNQPQHF TGCAGCGTCCAGGGATCGGGCAATCAGCCCCAGCATTTT
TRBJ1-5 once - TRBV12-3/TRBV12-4 CASSFGEAQPQHF TGTGCCAGCAGTTTTGGAGAGGCCCAGCCCCAGCATTTT
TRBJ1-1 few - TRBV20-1 CSAHRDTEAFF TGCAGTGCTCACCGGGACACTGAAGCTTTCTTT
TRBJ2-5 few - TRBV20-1 CSARAGNWETQYF TGCAGTGCTAGAGCAGGGAATTGGGAGACCCAGTACTTC
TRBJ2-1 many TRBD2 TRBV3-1 CASSQASGGYNEQFF TGTGCCAGCAGCCAAGCGTCGGGGGGCTACAATGAGCAGTTCTTC
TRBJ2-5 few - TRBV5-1 CASSLGFRDLGETQYF TGCGCCAGCAGCTTGGGTTTCCGGGACCTCGGGGAGACCCAGTACTTC
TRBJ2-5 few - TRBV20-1 CSGYSYGTQYF TGCAGTGGGTACTCATATGGGACCCAGTACTTC
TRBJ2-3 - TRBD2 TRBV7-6 CASGVASGFTDTQYF TGTGCCAGCGGAGTGGCTAGCGGTTTCACAGATACGCAGTATTTT
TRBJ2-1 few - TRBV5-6 CASANPGTAGWDEQFF TGTGCCAGCGCCAACCCAGGGACCGCGGGGTGGGATGAGCAGTTCTTC
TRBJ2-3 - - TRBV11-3 CASSLRLSTDTQYF TGTGCCAGCAGCTTAAGGCTGAGCACAGATACGCAGTATTTT
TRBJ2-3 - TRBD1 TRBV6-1 CASSPHGHRGVPTDTQYF TGTGCCAGCTCGCCCCACGGCCACAGGGGGGTTCCCACAGATACGCAGTATTTT
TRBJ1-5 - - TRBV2 CASTGPGGFSNQPQHF TGTGCCAGCACCGGGCCCGGGGGCTTTAGCAATCAGCCCCAGCATTTT
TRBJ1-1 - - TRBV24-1 CATSAGRQAFF TGTGCCACCAGTGCAGGCCGACAGGCTTTCTTT
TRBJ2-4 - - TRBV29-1 CSVAYFGQGRNIQYF TGCAGCGTTGCCTATTTTGGGCAGGGTCGGAACATTCAGTACTTC
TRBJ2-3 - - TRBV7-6 CASRTPGLTDTQYF TGTGCCAGCAGGACTCCGGGACTCACAGATACGCAGTATTTT
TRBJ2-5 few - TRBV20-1 CSAFPMGIMQETQYF TGCAGTGCATTTCCCATGGGGATTATGCAAGAGACCCAGTACTTC
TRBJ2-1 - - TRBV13 CASSSPLLPSDYNEQFF TGTGCCAGCAGCTCTCCCTTACTACCCAGCGACTACAATGAGCAGTTCTTC